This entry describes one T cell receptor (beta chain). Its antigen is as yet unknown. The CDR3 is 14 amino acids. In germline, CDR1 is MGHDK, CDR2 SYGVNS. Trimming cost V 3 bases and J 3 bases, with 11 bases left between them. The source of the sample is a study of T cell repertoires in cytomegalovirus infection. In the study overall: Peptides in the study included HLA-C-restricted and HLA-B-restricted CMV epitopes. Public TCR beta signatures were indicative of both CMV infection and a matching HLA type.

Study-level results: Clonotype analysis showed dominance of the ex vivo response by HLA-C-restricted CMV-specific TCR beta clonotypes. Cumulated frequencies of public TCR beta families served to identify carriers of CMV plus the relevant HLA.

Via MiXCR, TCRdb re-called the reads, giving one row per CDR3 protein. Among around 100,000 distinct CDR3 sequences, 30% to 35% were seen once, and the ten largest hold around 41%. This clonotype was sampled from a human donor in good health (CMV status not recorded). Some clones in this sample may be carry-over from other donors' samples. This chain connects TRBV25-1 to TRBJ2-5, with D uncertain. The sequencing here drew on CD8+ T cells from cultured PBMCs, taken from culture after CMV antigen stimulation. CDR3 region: CASSDGPPKETQYF. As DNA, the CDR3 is TGTGCCAGCAGTGATGGTCCTCCCAAAGAGACCCAGTACTTC.